The rows below give T cell receptor beta chains drawn from one sample of a study of blood T cell repertoires in COVID-19. Clones were read by immunoSEQ multiplex PCR, and TCRdb kept only the in-frame ones, dropping some. This table has 300,000 to 400,000 clones, 75% to 90% appearing once. Sequenced material: PBMCs or T cells enriched from blood (not recorded which). The receptors stem from a man between 18 and 29 years old who had recovered from COVID-19. The CDR3 runs from the conserved cysteine through the conserved F or W. A D gene is named only where the DNA matches it firmly. Only some rows state a clone size, as once, few, many or a class for expanded clones.

TRBV7-3,.,TRBJ2-3,.,13,CASSFAGADTQYF,TGTGCCAGCAGCTTCGCCGGTGCAGATACGCAGTATTTT
TRBV5-8,.,TRBJ1-5,TRBD1,18,CASSLVWGQAYSNQPQHF,TGTGCCAGCAGCTTGGTTTGGGGACAGGCGTATAGCAATCAGCCCCAGCATTTT
TRBV4-1,.,TRBJ1-2,TRBD1,17,CASSQAFPGQNNYGYTF,TGCGCCAGCAGCCAAGCTTTTCCGGGACAGAATAACTATGGCTACACCTTC
TRBV3-1/TRBV3-2,few,TRBJ1-2,.,13,CASSQVSYYGYTF,TGTGCCAGCAGCCAAGTCTCTTACTATGGCTACACCTTC
TRBV6-5,.,TRBJ1-6,.,16,CASSYSRVGNNSPLHF,TGTGCCAGCAGTTACTCCAGGGTTGGGAATAATTCACCCCTCCACTTT
TRBV9,once,TRBJ2-7,TRBD1,15,CASSPRQGEMGEQYF,TGTGCCAGCAGCCCCCGGCAGGGGGAGATGGGCGAGCAGTACTTC
TRBV10-3,.,TRBJ2-3,TRBD2,16,CAISTGLAAPTDTQYF,TGTGCCATCAGCACAGGACTAGCGGCCCCCACAGATACGCAGTATTTT
TRBV27,.,TRBJ1-1,.,15,CASRTQGLGSAEAFF,TGTGCCAGCCGAACCCAGGGCTTGGGCAGCGCTGAAGCTTTCTTT
TRBV7-9,.,TRBJ1-5,.,15,CASSFGTLSNQPQHF,TGTGCCAGCAGCTTTGGGACACTTAGCAATCAGCCCCAGCATTTT
TRBV7-9,.,TRBJ2-3,TRBD1,15,CASSFGQGATDTQYF,TGTGCCAGCAGCTTCGGACAGGGGGCTACAGATACGCAGTATTTT
TRBV19,.,TRBJ1-5,.,14,CASSTRRGIQPQHF,TGTGCCAGTAGTACTCGGCGGGGGATCCAGCCCCAGCATTTT
TRBV12-3/TRBV12-4,once,TRBJ1-1,.,11,CASSFRTEAFF,TGTGCCAGCAGTTTCAGAACTGAAGCTTTCTTT
TRBV5-4,once,TRBJ2-6,.,15,CASSLEGLGTNVLTF,TGTGCCAGCAGCTTGGAGGGGTTGGGGACCAACGTCCTGACTTTC
TRBV7-9,.,TRBJ1-5,TRBD1,14,CASSADRDNQPQHF,TGTGCCAGCAGCGCCGACAGGGACAATCAGCCCCAGCATTTT
TRBV13,.,TRBJ2-3,.,14,CASSLFVETDTQYF,TGTGCCAGCAGCTTATTTGTAGAAACAGATACGCAGTATTTT
TRBV19,.,TRBJ2-7,.,15,CASRGDRLSSYEQYF,TGTGCCAGTAGGGGAGACAGGCTAAGCTCCTACGAGCAGTACTTC
TRBV7-2,once,TRBJ2-4,.,14,CASSLASQRNIQYF,TGTGCCAGCAGCTTAGCGTCACAGAGAAACATTCAGTACTTC
TRBV27,.,TRBJ2-7,.,14,CASSPLGSYYEQYF,TGTGCCAGCAGTCCCCTGGGTAGCTACTACGAGCAGTACTTC
TRBV6-6,.,TRBJ1-2,TRBD1,16,CASNRDRGRTGSGYTF,TGTGCCAGCAACCGGGACAGGGGGCGAACAGGGAGTGGCTACACCTTC
TRBV7-9,.,TRBJ2-1,.,13,CASSRGRYNEQFF,TGTGCCAGCAGCAGAGGGCGTTACAATGAGCAGTTCTTC
TRBV9,.,TRBJ1-2,.,15,CASSARLEGNYGYTF,TGTGCCAGCAGCGCCCGATTGGAGGGTAACTATGGCTACACCTTC
TRBV7-6,.,TRBJ1-2,TRBD1,15,CASSLGPGQNYGYTF,TGTGCCAGCAGCTTAGGGCCGGGACAGAACTATGGCTACACCTTC
TRBV3-1/TRBV3-2,.,TRBJ2-2,.,15,CASSQFPKPTGELFF,TGTGCCAGCAGCCAATTTCCAAAGCCCACCGGGGAGCTGTTTTTT
TRBV6-2/TRBV6-3,.,TRBJ2-3,TRBD2,15,CASSKLAGGEDTQYF,TGTGCCAGCAGTAAACTAGCGGGAGGGGAAGATACGCAGTATTTT
TRBV7-6,few,TRBJ1-2,TRBD1,15,CASSLSAGGSYGYTF,TGTGCCAGCAGCTTATCGGCAGGGGGAAGCTATGGCTACACCTTC
TRBV19,.,TRBJ1-2,.,14,CASSTFDRGNGYTF,TGTGCCAGTAGTACCTTCGACAGAGGCAATGGCTACACCTTC
TRBV18,.,TRBJ2-7,.,14,CASSPPSIVSEQYF,TGTGCCAGCTCACCGCCTAGCATCGTTTCCGAGCAGTACTTC
TRBV7-2,.,TRBJ1-2,TRBD1,17,CASSLFGVGGGGDGYTF,TGTGCCAGCAGCTTATTCGGTGTAGGAGGGGGCGGTGACGGCTACACCTTC
TRBV7-9,.,TRBJ1-3,.,14,CASSASGSGNTIYF,TGTGCCAGCAGCGCCTCAGGGTCGGGAAACACCATATATTTT
TRBV7-2,once,TRBJ2-7,TRBD2,15,CASSSPSVAGFEQYF,TGTGCCAGCAGCTCTCCATCGGTAGCGGGTTTCGAGCAGTACTTC
TRBV5-1,.,TRBJ2-7,.,13,CASSGTGSYEQYF,TGCGCCAGCAGCGGGACTGGTTCCTACGAGCAGTACTTC
TRBV5-8,.,TRBJ2-2,TRBD2,15,CASSLVAGVTGELFF,TGTGCCAGCAGCTTGGTAGCGGGTGTGACCGGGGAGCTGTTTTTT